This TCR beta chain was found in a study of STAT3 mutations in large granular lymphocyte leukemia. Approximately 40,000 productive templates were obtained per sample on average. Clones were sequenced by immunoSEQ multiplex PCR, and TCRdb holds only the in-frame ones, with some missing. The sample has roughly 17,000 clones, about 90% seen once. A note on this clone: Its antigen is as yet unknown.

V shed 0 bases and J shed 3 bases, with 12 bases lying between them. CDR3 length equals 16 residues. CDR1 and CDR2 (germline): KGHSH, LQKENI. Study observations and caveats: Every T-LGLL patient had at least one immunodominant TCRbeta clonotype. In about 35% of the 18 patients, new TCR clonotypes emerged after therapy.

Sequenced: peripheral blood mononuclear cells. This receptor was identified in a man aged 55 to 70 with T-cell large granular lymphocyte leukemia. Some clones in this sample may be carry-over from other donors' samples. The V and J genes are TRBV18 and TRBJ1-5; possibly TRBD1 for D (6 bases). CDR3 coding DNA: TGTGCCAGCTCACCACCGGGAGGGGGGACCAATCAGCCCCAGCATTTT. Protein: CASSPPGGGTNQPQHF.